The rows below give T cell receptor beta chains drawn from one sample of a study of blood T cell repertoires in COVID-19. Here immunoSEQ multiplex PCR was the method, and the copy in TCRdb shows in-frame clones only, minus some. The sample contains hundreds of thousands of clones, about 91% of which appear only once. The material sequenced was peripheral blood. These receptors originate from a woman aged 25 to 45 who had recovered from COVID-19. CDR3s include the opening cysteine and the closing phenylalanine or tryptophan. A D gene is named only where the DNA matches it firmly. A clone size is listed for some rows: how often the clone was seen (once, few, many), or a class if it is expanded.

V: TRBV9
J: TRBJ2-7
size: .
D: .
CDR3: CASSVGGYEQYF
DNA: TGTGCCAGCAGCGTAGGAGGGTACGAGCAGTACTTC

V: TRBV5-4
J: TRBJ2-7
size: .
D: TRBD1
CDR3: CASSPGQGPSPYEQYF
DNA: TGTGCCAGCAGCCCGGGACAGGGCCCTTCCCCCTACGAGCAGTACTTC

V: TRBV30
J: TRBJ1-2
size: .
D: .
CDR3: CAWSWGGANYGYTF
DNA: TGTGCCTGGAGTTGGGGGGGCGCTAACTATGGCTACACCTTC

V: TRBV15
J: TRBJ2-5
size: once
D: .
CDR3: CATSILLVGGKETQYF
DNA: TGTGCCACCAGCATCCTTTTAGTAGGAGGCAAGGAGACCCAGTACTTC

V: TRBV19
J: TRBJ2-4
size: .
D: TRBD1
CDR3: CASSVTTGALAKNIQYF
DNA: TGTGCCAGTAGTGTCACGACAGGGGCTTTAGCCAAAAACATTCAGTACTTC

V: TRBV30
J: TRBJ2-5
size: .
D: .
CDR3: CAWSVPGSQETQYF
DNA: TGTGCCTGGAGTGTACCGGGGTCCCAAGAGACCCAGTACTTC

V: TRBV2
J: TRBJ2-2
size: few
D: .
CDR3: CASSLQGADTGELFF
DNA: TGTGCCAGCAGTCTACAGGGAGCGGACACCGGGGAGCTGTTTTTT

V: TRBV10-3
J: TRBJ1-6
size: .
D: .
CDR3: CAISEGERSPLHF
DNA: TGTGCCATCAGTGAGGGTGAGAGGTCACCCCTCCACTTT

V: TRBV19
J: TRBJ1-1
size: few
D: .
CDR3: CASIAPTTFEAFF
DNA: TGTGCCAGTATAGCCCCGACGACGTTTGAAGCTTTCTTT

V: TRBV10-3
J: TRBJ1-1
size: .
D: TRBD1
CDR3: CAISDKDRGRTEAFF
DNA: TGTGCCATCAGTGATAAGGACAGGGGGCGGACTGAAGCTTTCTTT

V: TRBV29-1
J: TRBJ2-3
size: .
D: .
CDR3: CSVKGGESLSTDTQYF
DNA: TGCAGCGTTAAAGGGGGGGAAAGCCTAAGCACAGATACGCAGTATTTT

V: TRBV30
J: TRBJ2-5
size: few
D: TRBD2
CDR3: CAWRGLAGGPSETQYF
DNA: TGTGCCTGGAGGGGACTAGCGGGGGGGCCATCGGAGACCCAGTACTTC

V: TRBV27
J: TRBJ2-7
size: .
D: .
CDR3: CASSLSVSGTYEQYF
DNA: TGTGCCAGCAGTTTAAGTGTTAGCGGTACCTACGAGCAGTACTTC

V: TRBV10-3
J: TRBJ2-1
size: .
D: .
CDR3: CAISEPLGFYNEQFF
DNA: TGTGCCATCAGTGAGCCCCTAGGTTTCTACAATGAGCAGTTCTTC

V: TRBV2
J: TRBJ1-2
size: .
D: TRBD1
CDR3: CASSVTGGADYGYTF
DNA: TGTGCCAGCAGTGTAACAGGGGGCGCGGACTATGGCTACACCTTC

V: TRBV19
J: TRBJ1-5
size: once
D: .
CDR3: CASSPGGSRPQHF
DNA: TGTGCCAGTAGTCCGGGTGGCAGTCGGCCCCAGCATTTT

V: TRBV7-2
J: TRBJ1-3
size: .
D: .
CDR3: CASSPDRSSGNTIYF
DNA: TGTGCCAGCAGCCCGGACAGAAGCTCTGGAAACACCATATATTTT

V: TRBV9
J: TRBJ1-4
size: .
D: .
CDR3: CASSNPQKTEPHEKLFF
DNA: TGTGCCAGCAGTAACCCCCAGAAGACAGAGCCTCATGAAAAACTGTTTTTT

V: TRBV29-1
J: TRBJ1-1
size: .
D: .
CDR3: CSVAQVGGDTEAFF
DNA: TGCAGCGTTGCTCAGGTCGGGGGAGACACTGAAGCTTTCTTT

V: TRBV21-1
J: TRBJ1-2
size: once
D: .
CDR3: CASSKVAGDGYTF
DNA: TGTGCCAGCAGCAAAGTCGCAGGGGATGGCTACACCTTC

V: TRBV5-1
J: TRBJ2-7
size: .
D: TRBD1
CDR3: CASSTHDRGTAFGEQYF
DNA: TGCGCCAGCAGCACCCACGACAGGGGAACAGCCTTTGGCGAGCAGTACTTC

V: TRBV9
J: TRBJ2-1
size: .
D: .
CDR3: CASSPRTDQQFF
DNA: TGTGCCAGCAGCCCCCGGACAGATCAGCAGTTCTTC

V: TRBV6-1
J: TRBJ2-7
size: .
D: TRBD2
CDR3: CASIDPAGGDYEQYF
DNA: TGTGCCAGCATTGACCCAGCGGGGGGAGACTACGAGCAGTACTTC

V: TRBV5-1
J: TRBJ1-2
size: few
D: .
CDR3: CASSYGQSHGYTF
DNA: TGCGCCAGCAGCTACGGACAGAGCCATGGCTACACCTTC

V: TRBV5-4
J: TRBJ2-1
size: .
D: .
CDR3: CASSVRRGGHGEQFF
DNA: TGTGCCAGCAGCGTGAGGAGGGGGGGCCACGGTGAGCAGTTCTTC

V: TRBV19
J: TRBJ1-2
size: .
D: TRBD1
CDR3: CASSPMTGGAFGYTF
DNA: TGTGCCAGTAGTCCCATGACAGGGGGCGCGTTTGGCTACACCTTC

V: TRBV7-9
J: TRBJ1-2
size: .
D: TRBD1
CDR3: CASSLQQGDGYTF
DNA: TGTGCCAGCAGCTTACAACAGGGGGACGGCTACACCTTC

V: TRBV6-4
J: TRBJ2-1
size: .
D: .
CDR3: CASSDPGVNYNEQFF
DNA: TGTGCCAGCAGTGACCCAGGGGTGAACTACAATGAGCAGTTCTTC

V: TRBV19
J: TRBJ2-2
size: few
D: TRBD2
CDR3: CASSITSGRNTGELFF
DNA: TGTGCCAGTAGTATAACTAGCGGGAGGAACACCGGGGAGCTGTTTTTT

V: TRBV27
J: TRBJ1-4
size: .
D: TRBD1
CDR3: CASSTKGQRNEKLFF
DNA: TGTGCCAGCAGCACTAAGGGACAGAGAAATGAAAAACTGTTTTTT

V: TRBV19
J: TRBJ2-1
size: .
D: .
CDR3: CASSTIPGNEQFF
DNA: TGTGCCAGTAGTACCATTCCGGGGAATGAGCAGTTCTTC

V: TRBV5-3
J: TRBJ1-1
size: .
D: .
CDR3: CARSLFPPRRSMNTEAFF
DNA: TGTGCCAGAAGCTTGTTCCCCCCGCGGAGGTCAATGAACACTGAAGCTTTCTTT

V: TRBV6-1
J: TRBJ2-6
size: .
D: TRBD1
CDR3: CASSGYRGPHSGANVLTF
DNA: TGTGCCAGCAGTGGGTACAGGGGCCCCCACTCTGGGGCCAACGTCCTGACTTTC

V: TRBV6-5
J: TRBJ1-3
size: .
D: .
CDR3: CASSWGTTGNTIYF
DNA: TGTGCCAGCAGTTGGGGCACTACTGGAAACACCATATATTTT

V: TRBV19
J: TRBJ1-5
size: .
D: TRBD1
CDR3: CASSPSGTGDNQPQHF
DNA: TGTGCCAGTAGCCCATCCGGGACAGGGGACAATCAGCCCCAGCATTTT

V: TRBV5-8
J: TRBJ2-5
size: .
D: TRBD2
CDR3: CASSLRGLAETQYF
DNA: TGTGCCAGCAGCCTGCGGGGGTTAGCAGAGACCCAGTACTTC

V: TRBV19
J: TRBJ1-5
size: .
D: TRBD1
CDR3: CASSPVDRANQPQHF
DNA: TGTGCCAGTAGCCCGGTGGACAGGGCGAATCAGCCCCAGCATTTT

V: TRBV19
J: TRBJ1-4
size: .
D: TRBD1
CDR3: CASSISRGQEKLFF
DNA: TGTGCCAGTAGTATTTCCAGGGGGCAGGAAAAACTGTTTTTT

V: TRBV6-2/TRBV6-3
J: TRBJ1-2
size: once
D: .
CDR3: CASSQIPGQGMNYGYTF
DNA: TGTGCCAGCAGCCAGATCCCGGGGCAGGGGATGAACTATGGCTACACCTTC

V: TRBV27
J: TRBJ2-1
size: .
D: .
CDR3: CASSLTPTGRSYNEQFF
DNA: TGTGCCAGCAGTTTAACTCCAACAGGCCGCTCCTACAATGAGCAGTTCTTC

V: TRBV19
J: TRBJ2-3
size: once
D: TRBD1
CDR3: CASSIVQGAPDTQYF
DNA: TGTGCCAGTAGTATAGTTCAGGGGGCTCCAGATACGCAGTATTTT

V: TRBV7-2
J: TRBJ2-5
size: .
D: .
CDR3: CASSLRLDYQETQYF
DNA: TGTGCCAGCAGCTTAAGGTTGGACTATCAAGAGACCCAGTACTTC

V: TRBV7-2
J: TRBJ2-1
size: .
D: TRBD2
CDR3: CASSAGGYNEQFF
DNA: TGTGCCAGCAGCGCGGGGGGGTACAATGAGCAGTTCTTC

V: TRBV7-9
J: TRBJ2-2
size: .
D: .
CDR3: CASSLLQVGAGELFF
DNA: TGTGCCAGCAGCTTACTACAGGTCGGAGCCGGGGAGCTGTTTTTT

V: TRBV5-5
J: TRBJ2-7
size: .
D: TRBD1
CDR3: CASSSTGSSYEQYF
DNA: TGTGCCAGCAGCTCGACAGGGAGCTCCTACGAGCAGTACTTC

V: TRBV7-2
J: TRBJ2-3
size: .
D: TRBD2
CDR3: CASSLGLGGGLDTQYF
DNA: TGTGCCAGCAGCTTAGGTCTCGGCGGGGGGTTAGATACGCAGTATTTT

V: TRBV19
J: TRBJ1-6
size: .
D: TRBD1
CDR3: CATSRQGDSPLHF
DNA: TGTGCCACTAGTAGACAGGGGGATTCACCCCTCCACTTT

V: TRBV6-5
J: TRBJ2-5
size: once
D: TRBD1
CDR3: CASSYSRTGALETQYF
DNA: TGTGCCAGCAGTTACTCTAGGACAGGGGCCCTAGAGACCCAGTACTTC

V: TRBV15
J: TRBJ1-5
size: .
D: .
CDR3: CATSRDQGSNQPQHF
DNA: TGTGCCACCAGCAGAGATCAGGGTAGCAATCAGCCCCAGCATTTT

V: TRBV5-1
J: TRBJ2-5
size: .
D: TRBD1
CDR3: CASSSTGTGGETQYF
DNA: TGCGCCAGCAGCTCCACGGGGACAGGGGGGGAGACCCAGTACTTC

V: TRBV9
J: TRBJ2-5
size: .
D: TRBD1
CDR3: CASSPRQGSTETQYF
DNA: TGTGCCAGCAGCCCACGACAGGGTAGTACAGAGACCCAGTACTTC